Detailed here is one T cell receptor (beta chain). What this receptor recognizes is not known. Per-base qualities were not stored, and no clone one base away is much larger. The treatment or condition label for this specimen denotes: in vitro stimulation with specific CMV peptide epitopes to enrich CMV-specific T cells. Sequencing took place on an Illumina HiSeq 1500. TCRdb passed the public sequencing reads through fastp at Q25 and MiXCR, retaining productive beta sequences. Rows with one shared CDR3 protein collapse into an entry with the most common genes and DNA. The sample profile shows around 360,000 distinct CDR3 sequences; roughly 34% of them were found once. The top ten clonotypes cover approximately 13% of the sample. This sample was included in a study of T cell repertoires in cytomegalovirus infection (dated by TCRdb to the late 2010s). Background on the whole study: The peptide stimulations were aimed at well-studied HLA-B-restricted epitopes as well as recently identified HLA-C-restricted CMV epitopes, whose presentation resists viral immunomodulation. Donor HLA type was relevant to the analysis, because carriage of CMV infection together with the matching HLA type was indicated by public TCR beta signatures.

Summary of the overall study and its limitations: The ex vivo response was dominated by HLA-C-restricted CMV-specific TCR beta clonotypes, which also provided the single most frequent clonotype in two of eight donors. Cumulative frequency of public TCR beta family members discriminated carriers of CMV infection plus the relevant HLA type in this cohort and an independent roughly 320-donor cohort.

This TCR came from a human donor in good health (CMV status not recorded). Some clones in this sample may be carry-over from other donors' samples. This specimen consisted of cultured PBMCs, obtained from culture after CMV antigen stimulation.

The CDR3 in this case is CAWDLKVNTEAFF. The nucleotide sequence reads as follows: TGCGCCTGGGATCTCAAGGTGAACACTGAAGCTTTCTTT. The rearranged chain carries TRBV23-1 and TRBJ1-1; no D gene call is confident. TRBV23-1 is recorded as an ORF, its role being uncertain. V gives up 11 bases and J gives up 0 bases, and the segment between their germline ends measures 13 bases. From its cysteine to its phenylalanine, the CDR3 spans 13 amino acids. CDR3 DNA only is kept here, 39 bases in frame from base 1.